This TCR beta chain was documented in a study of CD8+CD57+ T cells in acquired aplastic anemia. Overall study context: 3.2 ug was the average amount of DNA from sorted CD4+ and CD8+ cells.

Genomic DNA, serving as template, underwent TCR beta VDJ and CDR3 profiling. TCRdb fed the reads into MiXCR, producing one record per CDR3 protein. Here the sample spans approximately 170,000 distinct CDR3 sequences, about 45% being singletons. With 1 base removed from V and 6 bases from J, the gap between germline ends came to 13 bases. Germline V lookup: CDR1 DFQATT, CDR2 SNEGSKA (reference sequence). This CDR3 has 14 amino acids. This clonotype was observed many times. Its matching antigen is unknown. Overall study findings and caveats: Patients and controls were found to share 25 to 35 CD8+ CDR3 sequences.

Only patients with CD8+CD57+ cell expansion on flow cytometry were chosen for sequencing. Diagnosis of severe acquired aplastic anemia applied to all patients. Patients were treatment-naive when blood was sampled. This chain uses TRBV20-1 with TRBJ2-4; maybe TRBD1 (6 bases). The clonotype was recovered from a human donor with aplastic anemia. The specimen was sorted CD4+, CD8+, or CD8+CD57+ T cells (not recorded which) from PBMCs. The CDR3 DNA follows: TGCAGTGCTAGAGCGTGGGGGCGCGGAAACATTCAGTACTTC. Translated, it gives CSARAWGRGNIQYF.